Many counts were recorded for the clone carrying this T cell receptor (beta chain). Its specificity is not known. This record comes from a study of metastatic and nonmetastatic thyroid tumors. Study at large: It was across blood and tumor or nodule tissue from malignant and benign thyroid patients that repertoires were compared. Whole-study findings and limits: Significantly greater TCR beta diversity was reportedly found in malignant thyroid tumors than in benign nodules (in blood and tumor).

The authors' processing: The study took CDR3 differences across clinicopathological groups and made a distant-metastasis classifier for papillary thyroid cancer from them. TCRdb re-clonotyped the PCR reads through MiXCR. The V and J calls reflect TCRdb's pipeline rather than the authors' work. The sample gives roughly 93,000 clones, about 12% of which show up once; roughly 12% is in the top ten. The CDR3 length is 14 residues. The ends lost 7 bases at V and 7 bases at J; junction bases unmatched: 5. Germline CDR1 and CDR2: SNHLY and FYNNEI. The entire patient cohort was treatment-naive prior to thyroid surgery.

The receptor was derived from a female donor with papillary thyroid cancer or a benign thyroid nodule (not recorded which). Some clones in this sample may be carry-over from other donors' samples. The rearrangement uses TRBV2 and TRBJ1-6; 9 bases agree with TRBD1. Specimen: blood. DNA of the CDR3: TGTGCCAGCATCTACAGGGGGCTGAATTCACCCCTCCACTTT. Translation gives CASIYRGLNSPLHF.